This T cell receptor beta chain was identified during a study of blood T cell repertoires in COVID-19. Study in general: Before being deemed recovered, Cohort 3 donors had two negative PCRs, clearance, or symptom resolution.

Repertoires were generated with immunoSEQ multiplex PCR, while TCRdb's copy carries only in-frame clones and drops some. The sample shows approximately 150,000 clones, around 80% of them seen only once. Per germline, CDR1 SGHRS and CDR2 YFSETQ. Trimming cost V 2 bases and J 1 base; bases outside gene matches: 2. CDR3 size: 15 residues. Sample: PBMCs or T cells enriched from blood (not recorded which). The receptor was derived from a woman in her seventies in a cohort exposed to, infected with or recovered from COVID-19 (not recorded which). The chain links TRBV5-1 to TRBJ2-3; 9 bases match TRBD1. Here the CDR3 reads CASSLRTGGTDTQYF. DNA of the CDR3: TGCGCCAGCAGCTTAAGGACAGGGGGCACAGATACGCAGTATTTT.